The clone carrying this T cell receptor beta chain turned up a few times. The data originate from a study of type 1 and type 2 diabetes patients. V was clipped by 4 bases and J by 4 bases, with 16 bases between them. The CDR3 sequence is 15 residues long. The germline V gene encodes CDR1 SGHVS and CDR2 FNYEAQ. Amplification started from genomic DNA. A primer set of 30 forward and 13 reverse primers amplified the CDR3. TCRdb called the multiplex PCR reads again in MiXCR, with one record for every CDR3 protein. The sample has 250,000 or so distinct CDR3 sequences; approximately 50% are singletons. The rearrangement links TRBV7-6 to TRBJ2-5, with a tentative D call TRBD1 (7 bases). This clonotype originated in a man aged 18 to 35 with type 2 diabetes. The sequencing sample was made of peripheral blood mononuclear cells (PBMCs). DNA of the CDR3: TGTGCCAGCAGCTACGACAGGGACGGGAGAGAGACCCAGTACTTC. It translates to CASSYDRDGRETQYF.